What follows is one T cell receptor beta chain and its context. Its antigen is unidentified. Trimming stripped 3 bases from V and 2 bases from J, with 11 bases between. From germline, CDR1 is SGDLS and CDR2 YYNGEE. The CDR3 is 14 residues long. MiXCR was run by TCRdb on the RT-PCR reads, yielding one entry per CDR3 protein. This table holds 600,000 to 850,000 distinct CDR3 sequences, about 14% found once. These data belong to a study of response to subunit inactivated influenza vaccine. Overall study results and limits: The study's authors posited that every seasonal influenza vaccination enlists few new T cells.

The material sequenced was PBMCs from blood, taken approximately 15 days before vaccination. The receptor comes from a middle-aged man who received an inactivated influenza vaccine. This sequence joins TRBV9 and TRBJ2-5; weak D call: TRBD2 (6 bases). In nucleotides, the CDR3 is TGTGCCAGCAGCGGGAGGGCCGGTCAAGAGACCCAGTACTTC. It translates to CASSGRAGQETQYF. The variable domain in full, with the rest retrieved from reference TRBV9 and TRBJ2-5, is DSGVTQTPKHLITATGQRVTLRCSPRSGDLSVYWYQQSLDQGLQFLIQYYNGEERAKGNILERFSAQQFPDLHSELNLSSLELGDSALYFCASSGRAGQETQYFGPGTRLLVL.